Listed here are 29 T cell receptor beta chains from one sample, sequenced in a study of a mutant IDH1 vaccine in newly diagnosed glioma. Clones were read by immunoSEQ multiplex PCR, and TCRdb kept only the in-frame ones, dropping some. The repertoire holds 70,000 to 100,000 clones, with roughly 82% as singletons. Time point noted: baseline, week 1 (first vaccination visit). Noted treatment: pre-vaccination baseline after standard-of-care therapy. Sequences were derived from PBMCs, sampled from a glioma patient treated with radiotherapy, temozolomide or both. The origin of the receptors is a man aged 35-49 years with glioma. Some clones in this sample may be carry-over from other donors' samples.

This chain links TRBV6-5 with TRBJ1-2, with TRBD1 matching over 7 bases. With V trimmed by 6 bases and J by 5 bases, 12 bases remained unmatched. The CDR3 is made up of 15 amino acids. The germline CDR1 and CDR2 sequences are MNHEY and SVGAGI. The CDR3 here is CASRRPLQGEYGYTF. DNA of the CDR3: TGTGCCAGCAGACGCCCCCTTCAGGGGGAGTATGGCTACACCTTC.

The V call is TRBV2, the J call TRBJ2-3; possible D gene TRBD2, 5 bases. Germline V CDR1 and CDR2: SNHLY, FYNNEI. The CDR3 covers 14 residues. V shed 8 bases and J shed 4 bases, with 16 bases lying between them. CDR3 nucleotide sequence: TGTGCCAGCGGTCCGGGGTTTAGCCCAGATACGCAGTATTTT. Translating gives CASGPGFSPDTQYF.

V is TRBV5-8 and J is TRBJ2-2; D is ambiguous. Germline V lookup: CDR1 SGHTS, CDR2 YDEGEE. Trimming left V 7 bases short and J 6 bases short, with 13 bases between. The CDR3 covers 13 residues. The CDR3 here is CASLNWGSGELFF. In nucleotides, the CDR3 is TGTGCCAGCCTCAACTGGGGTTCCGGGGAGCTGTTTTTT.

J is TRBJ1-1 and V is TRBV2, with a tentative D call TRBD1 (5 bases). Germline V gene sequence: CDR1 SNHLY, CDR2 FYNNEI. The ends were cut back, 7 bases at V and 2 bases at J, with 14 bases in the middle. The CDR3 sequence is 14 residues long. CDR3 coding DNA: TGTGCCAGCATGTTTTCAGGGCAAAACACTGAAGCTTTCTTT. Its protein product is CASMFSGQNTEAFF.

This clone was observed a handful of times. The V and J genes are TRBV30 and TRBJ1-5, with TRBD1 as a possible D gene (5 bases). CDR3 length: 12 amino acids. CDR1 and CDR2 from the germline V gene are GTSNPN and SVGIG (reference sequence). The V end lost 5 bases, the J end lost 1 base, and 6 bases lay between the germline ends. CDR3 loop: CAWGDSNQPQHF. The CDR3 nucleotides are TGTGCCTGGGGGGACAGCAATCAGCCCCAGCATTTT. The variable domain in full, with the rest retrieved from reference TRBV30 and TRBJ1-5, is SQTIHQWPATLVQPVGSPLSLECTVEGTSNPNLYWYRQAAGRGLQLLFYSVGIGQISSEVPQNLSASRPQDRQFILSSKKLLLSDSGFYLCAWGDSNQPQHFGDGTRLSIL.

The V gene is TRBV7-9, the J gene TRBJ1-1, with TRBD1 matching 7 bases. Germline assignment: CDR1 SEHNR and CDR2 FQNEAQ (reference sequence). V gave up 5 bases and J gave up 1 base; unmatched junction bases: 4. There are 14 residues in the CDR3. CDR3 sequence: CASSLTGSNTEAFF. The CDR3 DNA sequence: TGTGCCAGCAGCCTGACAGGGTCGAACACTGAAGCTTTCTTT.

The V and J genes are TRBV6-5 and TRBJ2-5, with 7 bases fitting TRBD1. This CDR3 comprises 14 residues. CDR1 and CDR2 (germline): MNHEY, SVGAGI. J was trimmed by 4 bases and V by 2 bases; bases with no gene match: 4. The CDR3 DNA sequence: TGTGCCAGCAGTTACGTGGCAGGGGGAGAGACCCAGTACTTC. Translation: CASSYVAGGETQYF.

The rearrangement joins TRBV14 to TRBJ1-3; TRBD1 is a possible D gene (5 bases). This CDR3 is 14 amino acids long. Germline lookup yields CDR1 SGHDN and CDR2 FVKESK. The V and J ends lost 4 bases and 0 bases respectively, with 7 bases between them. The chain's CDR3 is CASSRQSSGNTIYF. DNA of the CDR3: TGTGCCAGCAGCCGACAGAGCTCTGGAAACACCATATATTTT.

V gene TRBV15 combines with J gene TRBJ1-4; 7 nucleotides line up with TRBD1. The CDR3 runs 18 residues. Germline V CDR1 and CDR2: LNHNV, YYDKDF (reference sequence). Trimming removed 2 bases from V and 3 bases from J; junction bases left unmatched: 12. This CDR3 is CATSRPSKTGMANEKLFF. DNA for the CDR3: TGTGCCACCAGCAGACCTTCCAAGACAGGGATGGCTAATGAAAAACTGTTTTTT.

V gene TRBV2 combines with J gene TRBJ2-4; 9 bases match TRBD1. This CDR3 has 12 amino acids. Germline-derived CDR1 and CDR2 are SNHLY and FYNNEI. J gave up 9 bases and V 8 bases, and 5 bases lay outside the gene matches. CDR3 amino acids: CASHRGQGIQYF. The CDR3, as DNA: TGTGCCAGCCACAGGGGGCAGGGCATTCAGTACTTC.

V is TRBV6-6 and J is TRBJ2-3; D is ambiguous. Trimming took 2 bases from V and 0 from J, leaving 3 bases between them. Germline V gene data show CDR1 as MNHNY and CDR2 as SVGAGI (reference sequence). The CDR3 runs 13 residues. The DNA of the CDR3 is TGTGCCAGCAGTTACAGGAGCACAGATACGCAGTATTTT. This gives the protein CASSYRSTDTQYF.

The V call is TRBV7-9, the J call TRBJ2-2; no definite D call. The V gene lost 2 bases and the J gene lost 6 bases, with 4 bases spanning the gap. The V gene's germline CDR1 is SEHNR and CDR2 FQNEAQ (reference sequence). This CDR3 spans 12 amino acids. CDR3 amino acids: CASSLSSGELFF. CDR3 nucleotide sequence: TGTGCCAGCAGCTTATCGTCCGGGGAGCTGTTTTTT. Complete variable domain (other parts from reference TRBV7-9 and TRBJ2-2): DTGVSQNPRHKITKRGQNVTFRCDPISEHNRLYWYRQTLGQGPEFLTYFQNEAQLEKSRLLSDRFSAERPKGSFSTLEIQRTEQGDSAMYLCASSLSSGELFFGEGSRLTVL.

The J gene is TRBJ1-5, the V gene TRBV6-5; D call uncertain. Germline CDR1 reads MNHEY; CDR2 reads SVGAGI. Trimming took 4 bases from V and 2 from J, leaving 12 bases between them. CDR3 length: 15 amino acids. CDR3 nucleotides: TGTGCCAGCAGTTTGCGAGGTGGGGGCAATCAGCCCCAGCATTTT. It specifies CASSLRGGGNQPQHF.

The rearrangement uses TRBV5-4 and TRBJ2-7; D is undetermined. The CDR3 runs 13 residues. V shed 3 bases and J shed 1 base, with 8 bases lying between them. Germline loops: CDR1 SGHNT, CDR2 YYREEE (reference sequence). CDR3 DNA sequence: TGTGCCAGCAGCTCGAGGCGATCCTACGAGCAGTACTTC. It translates to CASSSRRSYEQYF.

The chain combines TRBV30 with TRBJ2-3, with TRBD2 as a possible D gene (6 bases). The ends were cut back, 4 bases at V and 6 bases at J, with 17 bases in the middle. Germline V CDR1 and CDR2: GTSNPN, SVGIG (reference sequence). The CDR3 has 14 amino acids. The CDR3, as DNA: TGTGCCTGGAACCCGGGACTGCAGATGGATACGCAGTATTTT. Translated: CAWNPGLQMDTQYF.

This chain connects TRBV12-5 to TRBJ2-7; 7 nucleotides line up with TRBD1. CDR1 and CDR2 (germline): LGHNT, FRNRAP. V shed 6 bases, J shed 0 bases, and the junction held 2 bases outside the gene matches. CDR3 length equals 13 residues. This chain's CDR3 is CASGWDSSYEQYF. Written as DNA, the CDR3 is TGTGCTAGTGGGTGGGACAGCTCCTACGAGCAGTACTTC.

J is TRBJ2-5 and V is TRBV12-5; TRBD1 is a possible D gene (6 bases). The J call may be faulty, since TRBJ2-7 better matches the DNA end. Germline V gene data show CDR1 as LGHNT and CDR2 as FRNRAP. The CDR3 totals 14 residues. The CDR3 DNA reads as TGTGCTAGTGGTTCCGCGACAGGTTCCTACGAGCAGTACTTC. As protein: CASGSATGSYEQYF.

The chain uses TRBV5-1 and TRBJ2-5; 7 bases are shared with TRBD2. The length of the CDR3 is 13 residues. CDR1 SGHRS and CDR2 YFSETQ come from the germline V gene. The V and J ends lost 2 bases and 5 bases, in that order; junction bases with no gene match: 3. The CDR3 nucleotides are TGCGCCAGCAGCTTCGGGGGGAGGGAGACCCAGTACTTC. Its translation: CASSFGGRETQYF.

This clone was counted between two and nine times. V and J are TRBV4-1 and TRBJ2-7, with a possible D match to TRBD2 (6 bases). Germline values: CDR1 MGHRA, CDR2 YSYEKL. The CDR3 is 17 amino acids. Trimming took off 4 bases at V and 5 bases at J, with 24 bases between the two ends. CDR3 amino acids: CASSLRSYRTGGDEQYF. CDR3 sequence (DNA): TGCGCCAGCAGCCTCCGGTCTTATAGAACAGGCGGGGACGAGCAGTACTTC.

This clone has just one count. J is TRBJ1-4 and V is TRBV6-5; no clear D. The germline V gene encodes CDR1 MNHEY and CDR2 SVGAGI. V was trimmed by 0 bases and J by 4 bases, leaving 12 bases between them. The CDR3 is made up of 16 amino acids. DNA of the CDR3: TGTGCCAGCAGTTACTCGGAGGGAACAATTAATGAAAAACTGTTTTTT. This gives the protein CASSYSEGTINEKLFF.

For this clone: The identical CDR3 is also encoded by other nucleotide sequences in the sample. This chain connects TRBV5-1 to TRBJ1-6, with a possible D match to TRBD1 (5 bases). The V gene's germline CDR1 is SGHRS and CDR2 YFSETQ. V lost 0 bases and J 7 bases, leaving 11 bases between the germline ends. The CDR3 totals 15 residues. The CDR3 coding sequence is TGCGCCAGCAGCTTGGCGTGGGGGACGAATTCACCCCTCCACTTT. This codes for CASSLAWGTNSPLHF.

V gene TRBV6-5 combines with J gene TRBJ2-7, with D possibly matching TRBD2 (5 bases). Germline-derived CDR1 and CDR2 are MNHEY and SVGAGI. Trimming pared 5 bases from V and 7 bases from J, leaving 18 bases between. The CDR3 has 14 amino acids. The CDR3, as DNA: TGTGCCAGCAGTCCTAGATCGCTGTGGAGGGAGCAGTACTTC. Translation gives CASSPRSLWREQYF.

Only one count was recorded for this clone. The V and J genes are TRBV5-1 and TRBJ1-5; no reliable D call. The V end was cut by 2 bases, the J end by 5 bases, with 8 bases between. Germline assignment: CDR1 SGHRS and CDR2 YFSETQ. This CDR3 spans 13 amino acids. The CDR3 DNA reads as TGCGCCAGCAGCTTCGACGGGGATCAGCCCCAGCATTTT. It specifies CASSFDGDQPQHF. Full variable domain (outside the CDR3, taken from reference TRBV5-1 and TRBJ1-5): KAGVTQTPRYLIKTRGQQVTLSCSPISGHRSVSWYQQTPGQGLQFLFEYFSETQRNKGNFPGRFSGRQFSNSRSEMNVSTLELGDSALYLCASSFDGDQPQHFGDGTRLSIL.

The rearrangement links TRBV6-1 to TRBJ1-3; tentative D call: TRBD1 (6 bases). This CDR3 comprises 17 residues. CDR1 and CDR2 (germline): MNHNS, SASEGT. The V gene lost 2 bases and the J gene lost 4 bases, with 18 bases spanning the gap. The CDR3 DNA reads as TGTGCCAGCAGTGAAAGGCAGGGGCTCCGGTTGGGAAACACCATATATTTT. It yields the protein CASSERQGLRLGNTIYF.

This chain connects TRBV18 to TRBJ1-2, with 7 bases matching TRBD1. This CDR3 spans 16 amino acids. With V trimmed by 2 bases and J by 2 bases, 8 bases remained unmatched. Germline values: CDR1 KGHSH, CDR2 LQKENI. The CDR3 bases are TGTGCCAGCTCACCAGGGGACAGAAACCTAAACTATGGCTACACCTTC. Translating it yields CASSPGDRNLNYGYTF.

V usage is TRBV5-1 and J usage is TRBJ2-2; no clear D. Germline values: CDR1 SGHRS, CDR2 YFSETQ. This CDR3 comprises 14 residues. Between the trimmed V and J ends, which lost 4 bases and 2 bases, there was a span of 9 bases. The CDR3 here is CASSTRQNTGELFF. Written as DNA, the CDR3 is TGCGCCAGCAGCACACGACAAAACACCGGGGAGCTGTTTTTT. Full variable domain (outside the CDR3, taken from reference TRBV5-1 and TRBJ2-2): KAGVTQTPRYLIKTRGQQVTLSCSPISGHRSVSWYQQTPGQGLQFLFEYFSETQRNKGNFPGRFSGRQFSNSRSEMNVSTLELGDSALYLCASSTRQNTGELFFGEGSRLTVL.

V gene TRBV29-1 combines with J gene TRBJ1-1; tentative D call: TRBD1 (6 bases). The CDR3 consists of 13 residues. Trimming left V 7 bases short and J 2 bases short, with 14 bases between. CDR1 and CDR2 from the germline V gene are SQVTM and ANQGSEA. The CDR3 loop reads CSARGGLNTEAFF. The CDR3 DNA is TGCAGCGCAAGGGGGGGGCTTAACACTGAAGCTTTCTTT.

This chain joins TRBV6-6 and TRBJ2-7, with 8 bases lining up with TRBD1. The V and J ends lost 4 bases and 2 bases, in that order; junction bases with no gene match: 7. CDR3 length equals 15 residues. Germline V gives CDR1 MNHNY, CDR2 SVGAGI (reference sequence). The DNA for the CDR3 is TGTGCCAGCAGTTCTACTACAGGGGGGACCTACGAGCAGTACTTC. It yields the protein CASSSTTGGTYEQYF.

The chain links TRBV7-9 to TRBJ1-3, with a possible D match to TRBD1 (5 bases). Trimming took 5 bases from V and 0 from J, leaving 14 bases between them. Germline CDR1 and CDR2: SEHNR and FQNEAQ (reference sequence). This CDR3 is 16 amino acids long. Here the CDR3 DNA reads TGTGCCAGCAGCGTTCGGCCAGGGAGCTCTGGAAACACCATATATTTT. It yields the protein CASSVRPGSSGNTIYF.